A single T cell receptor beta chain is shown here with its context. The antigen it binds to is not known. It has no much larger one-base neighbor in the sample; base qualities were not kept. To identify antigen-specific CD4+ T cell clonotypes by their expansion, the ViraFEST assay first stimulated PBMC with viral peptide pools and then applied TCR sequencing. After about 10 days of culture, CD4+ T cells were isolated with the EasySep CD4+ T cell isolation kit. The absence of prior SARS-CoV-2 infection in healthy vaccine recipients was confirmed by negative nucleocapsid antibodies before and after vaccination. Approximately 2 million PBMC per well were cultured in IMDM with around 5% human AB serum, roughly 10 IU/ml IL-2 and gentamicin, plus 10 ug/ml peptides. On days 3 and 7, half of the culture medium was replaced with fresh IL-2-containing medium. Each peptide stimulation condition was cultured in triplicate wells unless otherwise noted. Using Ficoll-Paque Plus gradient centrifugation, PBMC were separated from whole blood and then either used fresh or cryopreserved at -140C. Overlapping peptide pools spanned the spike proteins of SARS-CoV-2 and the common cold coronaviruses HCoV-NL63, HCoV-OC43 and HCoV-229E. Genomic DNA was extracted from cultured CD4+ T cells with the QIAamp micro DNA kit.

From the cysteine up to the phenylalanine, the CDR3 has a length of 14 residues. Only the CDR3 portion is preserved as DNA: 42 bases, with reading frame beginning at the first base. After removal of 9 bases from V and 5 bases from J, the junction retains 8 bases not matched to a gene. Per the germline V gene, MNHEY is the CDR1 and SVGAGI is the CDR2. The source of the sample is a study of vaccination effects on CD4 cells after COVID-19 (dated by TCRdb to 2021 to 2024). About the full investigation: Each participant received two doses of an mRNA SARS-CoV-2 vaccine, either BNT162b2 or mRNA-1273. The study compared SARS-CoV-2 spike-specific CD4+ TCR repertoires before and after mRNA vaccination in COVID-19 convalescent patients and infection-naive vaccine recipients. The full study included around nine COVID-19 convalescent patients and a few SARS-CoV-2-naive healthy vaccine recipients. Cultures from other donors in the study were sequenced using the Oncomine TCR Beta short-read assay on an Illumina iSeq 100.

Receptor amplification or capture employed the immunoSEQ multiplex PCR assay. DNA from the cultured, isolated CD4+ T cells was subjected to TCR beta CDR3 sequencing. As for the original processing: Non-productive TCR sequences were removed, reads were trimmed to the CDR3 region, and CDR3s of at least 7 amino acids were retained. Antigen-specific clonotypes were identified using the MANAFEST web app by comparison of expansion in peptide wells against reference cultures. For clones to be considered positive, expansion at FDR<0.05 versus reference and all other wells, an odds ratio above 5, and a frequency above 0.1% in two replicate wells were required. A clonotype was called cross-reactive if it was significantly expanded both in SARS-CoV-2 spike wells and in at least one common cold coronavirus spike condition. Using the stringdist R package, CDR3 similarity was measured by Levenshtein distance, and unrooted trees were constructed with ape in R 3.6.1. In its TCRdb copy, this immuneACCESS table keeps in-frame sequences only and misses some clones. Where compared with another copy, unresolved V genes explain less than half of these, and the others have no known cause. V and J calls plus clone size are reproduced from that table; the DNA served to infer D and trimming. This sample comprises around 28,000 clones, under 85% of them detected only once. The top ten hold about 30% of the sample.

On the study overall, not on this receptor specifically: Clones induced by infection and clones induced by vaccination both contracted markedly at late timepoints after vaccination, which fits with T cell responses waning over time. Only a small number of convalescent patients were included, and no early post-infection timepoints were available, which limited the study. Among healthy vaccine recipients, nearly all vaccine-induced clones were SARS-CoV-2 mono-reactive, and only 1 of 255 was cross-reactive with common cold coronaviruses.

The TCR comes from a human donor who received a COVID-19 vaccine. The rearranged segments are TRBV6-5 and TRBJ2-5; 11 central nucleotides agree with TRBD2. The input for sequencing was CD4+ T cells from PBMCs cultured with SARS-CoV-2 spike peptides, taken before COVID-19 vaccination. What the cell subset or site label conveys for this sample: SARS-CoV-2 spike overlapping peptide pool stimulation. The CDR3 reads CARGIAGGWETQYF. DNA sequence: TGTGCCAGGGGAATAGCGGGAGGGTGGGAGACCCAGTACTTC.